These T cell receptor beta chains were read from a single sample in a study of blood T cell repertoires in COVID-19. The repertoire was sequenced with immunoSEQ multiplex PCR; TCRdb's copy has only in-frame clones and lacks some. Among about 350,000 clones, almost 90% were seen once, and the ten largest hold around 0.92%. Sequenced material: PBMCs or T cells enriched from blood (not recorded which). The receptors derive from a woman in her twenties or thirties who had been exposed to COVID-19. The CDR3 runs from the conserved cysteine through the conserved F or W. Each record gives: V gene, CDR3 protein.

v_gene: TRBV19; CDR3aa: CASSIVGAYNEQFF
v_gene: TRBV19; CDR3aa: CASSIATPWPGQIYEQYF
v_gene: TRBV6-5; CDR3aa: CASSYGGGAGQPQHF
v_gene: TRBV18; CDR3aa: CASSPITSGTSWGEQFF
v_gene: TRBV5-1; CDR3aa: CASSPSIGANYGYTF
v_gene: TRBV28; CDR3aa: CASSNPGGEQYF
v_gene: TRBV29-1; CDR3aa: CSVAGINQPQHF
v_gene: TRBV19; CDR3aa: CASSIWTGYNSPLHF
v_gene: TRBV28; CDR3aa: CASSSPTRRGSNQPQHF
v_gene: TRBV28; CDR3aa: CASSFNRGNQPQHF
v_gene: TRBV19; CDR3aa: CASSVDRGFYNEQFF
v_gene: TRBV5-1; CDR3aa: CASSWDRGGEKLFF
v_gene: TRBV7-2; CDR3aa: CASSFRAGPSANTEAFF
v_gene: TRBV6-5; CDR3aa: CASRTPPYGYTF
v_gene: TRBV9; CDR3aa: CASSVGARRLARETQYF
v_gene: TRBV27; CDR3aa: CASSFRQGNQPQHF
v_gene: TRBV6-5; CDR3aa: CATIRGQNTGELFF
v_gene: TRBV27; CDR3aa: CASSFTRQGQETQYF
v_gene: TRBV28; CDR3aa: CASSLPREQYF
v_gene: TRBV2; CDR3aa: CASSEGGHSNQPQHF
v_gene: TRBV27; CDR3aa: CASSLRGDLNEKLFF
v_gene: TRBV15; CDR3aa: CATSRAYGGGREAFF
v_gene: TRBV5-1; CDR3aa: CASSLDSGSYEQYF
v_gene: TRBV10-1; CDR3aa: CASSAGGSPLHF
v_gene: TRBV24-1; CDR3aa: CATSDLDRGYGYTF
v_gene: TRBV7-9; CDR3aa: CASSLATAQETQYF
v_gene: TRBV7-6; CDR3aa: CASSRLTSGAPDTQYF
v_gene: TRBV29-1; CDR3aa: CSARHIKNTEAFF
v_gene: TRBV2; CDR3aa: CASSDQGLRVQGRIGNQPQHF
v_gene: TRBV19; CDR3aa: CASSLGEGNTDTQYF
v_gene: TRBV5-4; CDR3aa: CASSLGGRAFQETQYF
v_gene: TRBV5-4; CDR3aa: CASSLSPGQGEGEQYF
v_gene: TRBV29-1; CDR3aa: CSVGQGSYEQYF
v_gene: TRBV6-1; CDR3aa: CASSEGLAGVYEQFF
v_gene: TRBV3-1/TRBV3-2; CDR3aa: CASSQASWDISTEAFF
v_gene: TRBV5-1; CDR3aa: CASSRDVPQHF
v_gene: TRBV29-1; CDR3aa: CSVVGPQAGGEKLFF
v_gene: TRBV6-6; CDR3aa: CASSLTSGLAGDYEQYF
v_gene: TRBV19; CDR3aa: CASRDRGPGDEKLFF
v_gene: TRBV7-3; CDR3aa: CASSLNSLAGGPDTQYF
v_gene: TRBV18; CDR3aa: CASSPSTGAGNTIYF
v_gene: TRBV5-1; CDR3aa: CASSLERLTGELFF
v_gene: TRBV5-4; CDR3aa: CASSWRRELEGETQYF
v_gene: TRBV5-1; CDR3aa: CASSSGDEAFF
v_gene: TRBV19; CDR3aa: CASSGLTGTGGTEAFF
v_gene: TRBV7-9; CDR3aa: CASSPTGGALLYEQYF